Included here is one TCR beta chain sequence, with context. The antigen is not known. Trimming took 4 bases from V and 2 from J; bases not matched to a gene: 6. CDR1 is SGHRS, CDR2 YFSETQ, per germline. CDR3 size: 14 residues. The data were produced by immunoSEQ multiplex PCR, yet TCRdb's version contains in-frame clones alone and is incomplete. Of 1.4 million to 1.5 million clones listed, around 97% were seen once; the top ten hold more than 0.9%. These data come from a study of shared clonotypes between healthy human individuals. Study as a whole: In total, the donors were a couple of women and three men aged 18 to 49.

Study observations and caveats: In general, naive subsets displayed greater estimated richness than memory subsets did.

This clonotype was sampled from a man between 25 and 39 years old in good health. The sequencing sample was made of naive CD4+ T cells sorted from blood. Subset of the sample: CD45RA+ positively selected. The chain combines TRBV5-1 with TRBJ2-7; TRBD1 matches at 7 bases. CDR3 residues: CASSPGTVAYEQYF. DNA for the CDR3: TGCGCCAGCAGCCCGGGGACAGTAGCCTACGAGCAGTACTTC. Filled out from reference TRBV5-1 and TRBJ2-7, the complete variable domain reads KAGVTQTPRYLIKTRGQQVTLSCSPISGHRSVSWYQQTPGQGLQFLFEYFSETQRNKGNFPGRFSGRQFSNSRSEMNVSTLELGDSALYLCASSPGTVAYEQYFGPGTRLTVT.